This T cell receptor (beta chain) was obtained from a study of cytomegalovirus exposure and HLA in healthy donors. Study observations and caveats: An analysis that came later showed most CMV-associated TCR beta chains appearing HLA-restricted. The study flagged some 170 TCR beta chains as cytomegalovirus-associated.

Likely unrecorded immune exposures existed in these nominally healthy donors. Points on this clone: What it binds is not known.

A multiplex PCR was run with 60 Vbeta primers and 13 Jbeta primers. TCRdb's copy holds only in-frame clones and misses some; the assay was immunoSEQ multiplex PCR. The table shows 100,000 or so clones, with about four fifths occurring only once. CDR1 and CDR2 from the germline V gene are SGHTA and FQGNSA. This CDR3 comprises 15 residues. The V end lost 3 bases, the J end lost 6 bases, and 15 bases lay between the germline ends. The chain is built from TRBV7-2 and TRBJ1-5; D not resolved. The sequencing sample was made of PBMCs. This receptor was identified in a human donor in good health. The CDR3 is CASSLLSPVPQPQHF. DNA of the CDR3: TGTGCCAGCAGCTTGCTGTCACCGGTTCCTCAGCCCCAGCATTTT.